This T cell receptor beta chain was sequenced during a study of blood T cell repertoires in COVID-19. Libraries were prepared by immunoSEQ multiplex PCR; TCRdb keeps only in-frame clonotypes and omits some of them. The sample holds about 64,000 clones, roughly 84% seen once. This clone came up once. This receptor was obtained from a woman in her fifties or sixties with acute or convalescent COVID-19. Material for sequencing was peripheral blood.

DNA for the CDR3: TGTGCCAGCAGTTCAAGCGTGGGGGGCACTGAAGCTTTCTTT. It yields the protein CASSSSVGGTEAFF. The V call is TRBV28, the J call TRBJ1-1; D perhaps matches TRBD1 (5 bases). Germline V lookup: CDR1 MDHEN, CDR2 SYDVKM. V lost 4 bases and J lost 4, with 13 bases in between. CDR3 length: 14 residues.